The rows below give T cell receptor beta chains drawn from one sample of a study of shared clonotypes between healthy human individuals. TCRdb's copy holds only in-frame clones and misses some; the assay was immunoSEQ multiplex PCR. This repertoire shows about 2,500,000 clones, around nine tenths found once; its top ten account for roughly 0.13%. What was sequenced was naive CD4+ T cells sorted from blood. These receptors were obtained from a man younger than 30 in good health. CDR3s include the opening cysteine and the closing phenylalanine or tryptophan. Fields, in order: J gene, D gene, V gene, CDR3 length, CDR3 protein. A D gene is named only where the DNA matches it firmly.

TRBJ2-3	NA	TRBV6-5	13	CASSYTSTDTQYF
TRBJ2-3	NA	TRBV27	12	CASSSYTDTQYF
TRBJ2-2	TRBD2	TRBV7-7	14	CASRATGGPGELFF
TRBJ1-6	NA	TRBV5-4	13	CASSLEGFSPLHF
TRBJ1-6	NA	TRBV4-3	14	CASSQAHGNSPLHF
TRBJ1-2	NA	TRBV11-2	13	CASGGTLNYGYTF
TRBJ1-5	TRBD1	TRBV7-9	13	CASSRTGNQPQHF
TRBJ2-7	NA	TRBV2	14	CASSEVQAGLSKYF
TRBJ1-1	NA	TRBV7-6	14	CASSLSLGRTEAFF
TRBJ1-4	NA	TRBV7-2	15	CASSLVVGGGEKLFF
TRBJ2-5	TRBD2	TRBV10-3	17	CAISQVAGGPRSETQYF
TRBJ1-5	TRBD1	TRBV6-1	14	CASSEQGANQPQHF
TRBJ2-3	NA	TRBV7-9	12	CASSEGADTQYF
TRBJ2-5	NA	TRBV30	14	CAWSRYSNGETQYF
TRBJ2-1	NA	TRBV27	16	CASSLEVPGAYNEQFF
TRBJ1-1	TRBD1	TRBV6-5	15	CASSYSWTGGTEAFF
TRBJ1-1	TRBD1	TRBV9	16	CASSVAPDRVGTEAFF
TRBJ2-5	NA	TRBV13	13	CASSPRRQETQYF
TRBJ2-7	TRBD1	TRBV19	18	CASSSAGLGQGFTYEQYF
TRBJ1-2	NA	TRBV28	14	CASSLNGHPYGYTF
TRBJ1-6	TRBD1	TRBV6-5	14	CASSGTGNNSPLHF
TRBJ1-2	NA	TRBV18	15	CASSPPLISDYGYTF
TRBJ1-6	NA	TRBV5-1	14	CASSLDQGASPLHF
TRBJ2-3	TRBD1	TRBV4-1	15	CASSQADRVADTQYF
TRBJ2-7	NA	TRBV18	14	CASSPGRNSYEQYF
TRBJ2-3	NA	TRBV15	14	CATSRDQTQSWQYF
TRBJ2-1	TRBD2	TRBV5-4	15	CASSLSGRADDEQFF
TRBJ2-4	NA	TRBV7-9	14	CASSFPGLASIQYF
TRBJ2-2	NA	TRBV30	13	CAWSRTDTGELFF
TRBJ2-1	TRBD2	TRBV6-1	13	CASSPSGRNEQFF
TRBJ1-5	NA	TRBV7-9	16	CASSPGGDGSYQPQHF
TRBJ1-4	NA	TRBV18	13	CASSPYGNEKLFF
TRBJ1-3	NA	TRBV7-2	16	CASSPRAGDSGNTIYF
TRBJ1-5	TRBD1	TRBV6-5	14	CASSRQGGNQPQHF
TRBJ1-5	NA	TRBV18	15	CASSPPGRGNQPQHF
TRBJ1-2	NA	TRBV6-1	14	CAIRAVQGDYGYTF
TRBJ2-5	NA	TRBV12-5	12	CASGLGRDSPHF
TRBJ2-1	TRBD2	TRBV4-1	16	CASSLTLAGARNEQFF
TRBJ2-7	TRBD1	TRBV7-2	14	CASSPRQGRDEQYF
TRBJ2-7	NA	TRBV2	14	CASSERFLSGEQYF
TRBJ1-4	TRBD1	TRBV4-1	17	CASSPMDRGLSNEKLFF
TRBJ1-2	NA	TRBV10-3	15	CAISEGTEVTYGYTF
TRBJ1-1	NA	TRBV30	10	CAWMNTEAFF
TRBJ2-2	TRBD2	TRBV6-5	15	CASRTTSGSTGELFF
TRBJ2-7	NA	TRBV6-5	15	CASSYSLGPAYEQYF
TRBJ1-1	NA	TRBV5-6	15	CASSPNPTGTGEAFF
TRBJ1-1	NA	TRBV9	14	CASSVVGGNTEAFF
TRBJ1-2	TRBD1	TRBV29-1	14	CSVEGDQTGDGYTF
TRBJ2-3	NA	TRBV27	13	CASKRSGTDTQYF
TRBJ2-7	TRBD2	TRBV23-1	16	CASSQSGLAGRLEQYF
TRBJ2-2	TRBD2	TRBV10-3	17	CAISEIAGVPNTGELFF